This T cell receptor (beta chain) was captured by sequencing in a study of blood T cell repertoires in COVID-19. The overall study: Both acute and convalescent COVID-19 samples were obtained from the United States, Italy and Spain. PBMCs, B-cell-depleted T cells, or T cells provided the cDNA or gDNA that made up the material.

Sequencing was performed with immunoSEQ multiplex PCR; in TCRdb, only in-frame clones are kept and a portion is missing. The data show 71,000 or so clones, roughly 80% seen once. The V and J ends lost 3 bases and 5 bases, in that order; junction bases with no gene match: 4. The CDR3 is made up of 14 amino acids. Germline V gene lookup returns CDR1 MGHRA and CDR2 YSYEKL. The source is a man aged 65-85 years with acute or convalescent COVID-19. The specimen sequenced was peripheral blood. This chain links TRBV4-1 with TRBJ2-5; TRBD2 agrees at 9 bases. The CDR3 nucleotides read TGCGCCAGCAGCCACAAGCGGGAGGAGGAGACCCAGTACTTC. Translation gives CASSHKREEETQYF.